This TCR beta chain was profiled in a study of blood T cells in healthy people across ages. Each individual donor underwent a draw of approximately 9.8 milliliters of peripheral blood. No fewer than 7 million PBMCs went into each sample. Germline V lookup: CDR1 SGHTA, CDR2 FQGNSA. This CDR3 contains 16 residues. V was cut by 1 base and J by 7 bases, with 19 bases left in between. Sample-barcoded 5' priming and a J-beta primer mix drove a second PCR of roughly 7 to 11 cycles. TCRdb redid the calling of the 5' RACE reads with MiXCR, one entry per CDR3 protein. The repertoire holds about 1,500,000 distinct CDR3 sequences, with under 30% as singletons.

The J gene is TRBJ1-2, the V gene TRBV7-2; D unclear. The source is a woman under 40 in good health. Specimen: blood. CDR3: CASSLDNWQPGGGYTF. The CDR3 DNA follows: TGTGCCAGCAGCTTAGATAATTGGCAGCCGGGAGGTGGCTACACCTTC.